These 3 T cell receptor beta chains were sequenced from one sample in a study of TIL therapy for anti-PD-1-resistant metastatic lung cancer. Sequencing used immunoSEQ v3. Profiling relied on immunoSEQ multiplex PCR, and the TCRdb table lists in-frame clones only, not all of them. The table has approximately 47,000 clones, approximately 86% seen once. Indicated time point: pre-treatment sample, taken before nivolumab and TIL therapy. The sample here was blood, taken at baseline. Every receptor here comes from a person between 25 and 79 years old with non-small cell lung cancer.

The chain links TRBV18 to TRBJ1-1; the match to TRBD1 covers 9 bases. Per the germline V gene, CDR1 is KGHSH and CDR2 is LQKENI. Trimming cost V 5 bases and J 1 base; bases outside gene matches: 14. The CDR3 has 18 amino acids. CDR3 loop: CASSTLLLTGGGNTEAFF. Written as DNA, the CDR3 is TGTGCCAGCTCAACCCTACTCCTGACAGGGGGGGGGAACACTGAAGCTTTCTTT.

The chain has TRBV19 and TRBJ1-6; D gene ambiguous. Trimming cost V 5 bases and J 4 bases, with 12 bases left between them. Germline V gene sequence: CDR1 LNHDA, CDR2 SQIVND (reference sequence). This CDR3 has 15 amino acids. The CDR3 loop reads CASSRRDPYNSPLHF. In DNA, the CDR3 is TGTGCCAGTAGTCGCCGGGATCCTTATAATTCACCCCTCCACTTT.

The V and J genes are TRBV5-1 and TRBJ2-3; 9 nucleotides match TRBD1. CDR1 is SGHRS, CDR2 YFSETQ, per germline. Germline trimming cut 4 bases from V and 3 bases from J; bases unmatched to any gene: 12. The CDR3 spans 17 residues. The CDR3 DNA reads as TGCGCCAGCAGCCCGAAGTGGACAGGGGCTGGGACAGATACGCAGTATTTT. Translation: CASSPKWTGAGTDTQYF.